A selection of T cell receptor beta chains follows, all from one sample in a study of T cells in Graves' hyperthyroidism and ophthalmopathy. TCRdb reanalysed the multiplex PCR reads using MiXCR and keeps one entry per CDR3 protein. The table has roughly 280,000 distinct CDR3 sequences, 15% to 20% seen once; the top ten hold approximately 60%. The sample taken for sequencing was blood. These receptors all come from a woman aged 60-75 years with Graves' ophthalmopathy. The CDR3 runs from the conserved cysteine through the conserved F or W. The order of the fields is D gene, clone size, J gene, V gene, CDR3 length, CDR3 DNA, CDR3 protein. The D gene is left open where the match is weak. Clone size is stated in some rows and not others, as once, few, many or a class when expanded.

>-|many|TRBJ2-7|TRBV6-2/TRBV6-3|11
TGTGCCAGCACCGACAAGGACGAGCAGTACTTC
CASTDKDEQYF
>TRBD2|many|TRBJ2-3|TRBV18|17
TGTGCCAGCTCGGTGACTAGCGGGAGGTCAGGAAGAGATACGCAGTATTTT
CASSVTSGRSGRDTQYF
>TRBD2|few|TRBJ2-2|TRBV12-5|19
TGTGCTAGTGGTTTGGTACTTCTAGCGGGGGGCCCGAACACCGGGGAGCTGTTTTTT
CASGLVLLAGGPNTGELFF
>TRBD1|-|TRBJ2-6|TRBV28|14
TGTGCGACAGGGGGCGCAGCTGGGGCCAACGTCCTGACTTTC
CATGGAAGANVLTF
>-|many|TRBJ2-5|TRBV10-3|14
TGTGCCACCCGGGGTATGGGCAGACAAGAGACCCAGTACTTC
CATRGMGRQETQYF
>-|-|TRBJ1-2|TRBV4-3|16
TGCGCCAGCAGACCCGCGCTCCAGGGCGAGGGGTATGGCTACACCTTC
CASRPALQGEGYGYTF
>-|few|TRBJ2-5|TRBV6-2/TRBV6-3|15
TGTGCCAGCAGTTACAGGGTGGGGTACCAAGAGACCCAGTACTTC
CASSYRVGYQETQYF
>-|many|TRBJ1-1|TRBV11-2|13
TGTGCCAGCAGCTTGACAGATAACACTGAAGCTTTCTTT
CASSLTDNTEAFF
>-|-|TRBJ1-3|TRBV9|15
TGTGCCAGCAGTTCTTCCCTAAAGGGTGGAGACACCATATATTTT
CASSSSLKGGDTIYF
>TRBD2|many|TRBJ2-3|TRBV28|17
TGTGCCAGCAGTCATACCCGGACTAGCGGGAGTTCAGATACGCAGTATTTT
CASSHTRTSGSSDTQYF
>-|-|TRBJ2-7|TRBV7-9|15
TGTGCCAGCAGCCCCCTGGGGGCCGGGGCCAACGAGCAGTACTTC
CASSPLGAGANEQYF
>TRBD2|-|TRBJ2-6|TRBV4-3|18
TGCGCCAGCAGCCGGGGACTAGCGGGAGTATTTGGGGCCAACGTCCTGACTTTC
CASSRGLAGVFGANVLTF
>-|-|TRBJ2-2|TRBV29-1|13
TGCAGCGTTAAAGACAGGAACACCGGGGAGCTGTTTTTT
CSVKDRNTGELFF
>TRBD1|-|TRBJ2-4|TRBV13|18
TGTGCCAGCACCGAACTGTCGACAGGGACGAAGGGGAAAAACATTCAGTACTTC
CASTELSTGTKGKNIQYF
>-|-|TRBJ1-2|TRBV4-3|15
TGCGCCAGCAGCCAAGATGAGGGAGCCAACTATGGCTACACCTTC
CASSQDEGANYGYTF
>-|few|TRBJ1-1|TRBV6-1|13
TGTGCCAGCAGGGGGGGGGGGAACACTGAAGCTTTCTTT
CASRGGGNTEAFF
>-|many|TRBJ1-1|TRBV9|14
TGTGCCAGCAGCGTAGATGAGGGATGGACTGAAGCTTTCTTT
CASSVDEGWTEAFF